This T cell receptor (beta chain) came from a study of T cell responses to AZD1222 COVID-19 vaccine. Trimming took 2 bases from V and 4 from J, leaving 3 bases between them. This CDR3 is built from 11 residues. Germline-derived CDR1 and CDR2 are SGHAT and FQNNGV. Some clones are missing from TCRdb's copy, which holds only in-frame ones; the method was immunoSEQ multiplex PCR. This sample has 95,000 to 120,000 clones, with approximately 90% found just once. General study findings and limits: At baseline, just five or six AZD1222 recipients tested seropositive.

As for this clone: What it binds is not known.

Specimen: peripheral blood, collected on day 0 of MenACWY control vaccination. The clonotype was recovered from an adult in good health. This rearrangement joins TRBV11-2 to TRBJ2-7; D gene ambiguous. CDR3 sequence (DNA): TGTGCCAGCAGCTTACTATACGAGCAGTACTTC. It encodes CASSLLYEQYF. Together with reference TRBV11-2 and TRBJ2-7, the CDR3 gives the full variable domain: EAGVAQSPRYKIIEKRQSVAFWCNPISGHATLYWYQQILGQGPKLLIQFQNNGVVDDSQLPKDRFSAERLKGVDSTLKIQPAKLEDSAVYLCASSLLYEQYFGPGTRLTVT.